The entry that follows covers one T cell receptor beta chain sequence. The data belong to a study of T cells in Graves' hyperthyroidism and ophthalmopathy. For the study at large: Initial diagnosis, before any treatment, was when peripheral blood was collected.

From RNA transcripts, TCR beta CDR3 regions were amplified. The HTBI set primed first-round TCR CDR3 RT-PCR. TCRdb itself ran the multiplex PCR reads through MiXCR, one entry per CDR3 protein. The sample yields 220,000 or so distinct CDR3 sequences, 15% to 20% seen once. The length of the CDR3 is 14 residues. J gave up 4 bases and V 3 bases, and 2 bases lay outside the gene matches. Looked up from germline, CDR1 is MNHNS and CDR2 is SASEGT. The sample taken for sequencing was blood. The TCR originated in a woman aged 18-29 years with Graves' ophthalmopathy. The gene calls are TRBV6-1 and TRBJ1-1; TRBD1 aligns across 10 bases. The CDR3 region is CASSETGGITEAFF. The CDR3, as DNA: TGTGCCAGCAGTGAGACAGGGGGCATCACTGAAGCTTTCTTT.